One TCR beta chain is described in this entry. Antigen unknown. The assay was immunoSEQ multiplex PCR, and TCRdb's table has in-frame clones only and misses some. The sample carries millions of clones, around 95% recorded once. The sample belongs to a study of shared clonotypes between healthy human individuals. Whole-study findings and limits: Among the subsets, naive ones generally showed larger estimated richness than memory ones. For naive CD4 cells, around 5.1% of clonotypes were shared across a handful of donors. Rarefaction curves obtained for sorted subsets showed sequencing incomplete despite large depth.

The V gene end was trimmed by 3 bases and the J gene end by 5 bases; junction bases not matched to a gene: 4. In germline, CDR1 is SGHAT, CDR2 FQNNGV. The CDR3 spans 16 residues. The rearrangement links TRBV11-2 to TRBJ2-3; the match to TRBD2 covers 14 bases. The sequence was collected from a man aged 18 to 30 in good health. Sequenced material: naive CD4+ T cells sorted from blood. Subset reported: CD45RA+ positively selected. CDR3 residues: CASSFGLAGGGDTQYF. As DNA, the CDR3 is TGTGCCAGCAGCTTCGGACTAGCGGGAGGAGGAGATACGCAGTATTTT. The complete variable domain, with remaining parts taken from reference TRBV11-2 and TRBJ2-3, reads EAGVAQSPRYKIIEKRQSVAFWCNPISGHATLYWYQQILGQGPKLLIQFQNNGVVDDSQLPKDRFSAERLKGVDSTLKIQPAKLEDSAVYLCASSFGLAGGGDTQYFGPGTRLTVL.